The rows below give T cell receptor beta chains drawn from one sample of a study of cytomegalovirus exposure and HLA in healthy donors. Generated by immunoSEQ multiplex PCR, the TCRdb table keeps only in-frame clones and is missing some. The table lists 200,000 to 250,000 clones, roughly 80% of them singletons. What was sequenced was PBMCs. The receptors come from a man aged 35-49 years in good health and CMV-seronegative. The CDR3 runs from the conserved cysteine through the conserved F or W. Each record gives: J gene, clone size, CDR3 length, D gene, V gene, CDR3 protein, CDR3 DNA. A D gene is named only where the DNA matches it firmly. Clone size is given for some rows only: seen once, a few or many times, or a class if the clone is expanded.

j_call: TRBJ1-2; clone_size: NA; cdr3_length: 15; d_call: TRBD1; v_call: TRBV27; cdr3_aa: CASSNFRDRAVGYTF; cdr3_nt: TGTGCCAGCAGCAATTTCCGGGACAGGGCGGTCGGCTACACCTTC
j_call: TRBJ2-1; clone_size: NA; cdr3_length: 15; d_call: NA; v_call: TRBV18; cdr3_aa: CASSPQGGSYNEQFF; cdr3_nt: TGTGCCAGCTCACCACAGGGAGGCTCCTACAATGAGCAGTTCTTC
j_call: TRBJ1-5; clone_size: NA; cdr3_length: 15; d_call: NA; v_call: TRBV11-2; cdr3_aa: CASSLGRGSNQPQHF; cdr3_nt: TGTGCCAGCAGCTTAGGAAGGGGGAGCAATCAGCCCCAGCATTTT
j_call: TRBJ2-7; clone_size: NA; cdr3_length: 14; d_call: NA; v_call: TRBV7-2; cdr3_aa: CASSSRQETYEQYF; cdr3_nt: TGTGCCAGCAGCTCCAGACAGGAGACCTACGAGCAGTACTTC
j_call: TRBJ2-1; clone_size: NA; cdr3_length: 15; d_call: TRBD2; v_call: TRBV6-7; cdr3_aa: CASSYSTRGSNEQFF; cdr3_nt: TGTGCCAGCAGTTACTCGACGCGGGGGAGTAATGAGCAGTTCTTC
j_call: TRBJ2-7; clone_size: NA; cdr3_length: 16; d_call: TRBD2; v_call: TRBV7-8; cdr3_aa: CASSRMGLAGTFEQYF; cdr3_nt: TGTGCCAGCAGCCGGATGGGACTAGCGGGGACCTTCGAGCAGTACTTC
j_call: TRBJ2-7; clone_size: NA; cdr3_length: 14; d_call: NA; v_call: TRBV7-2; cdr3_aa: CASSLRRFNYEQYF; cdr3_nt: TGTGCCAGCAGCTTACGCAGATTCAACTACGAGCAGTACTTC
j_call: TRBJ1-1; clone_size: NA; cdr3_length: 14; d_call: NA; v_call: TRBV7-2; cdr3_aa: CASSFGQLNTEAFF; cdr3_nt: TGTGCCAGCAGCTTTGGACAGTTGAACACTGAAGCTTTCTTT
j_call: TRBJ1-1; clone_size: NA; cdr3_length: 18; d_call: NA; v_call: TRBV19; cdr3_aa: CASTPPPGGVSQNTEAFF; cdr3_nt: TGTGCCAGTACCCCCCCTCCTGGGGGCGTTTCACAGAACACTGAAGCTTTCTTT
j_call: TRBJ2-6; clone_size: once; cdr3_length: 15; d_call: NA; v_call: TRBV30; cdr3_aa: CAWSATGYGANVLTF; cdr3_nt: TGTGCCTGGAGTGCTACAGGGTATGGGGCCAACGTCCTGACTTTC
j_call: TRBJ1-1; clone_size: NA; cdr3_length: 13; d_call: NA; v_call: TRBV15; cdr3_aa: CATSRGGYTEAFF; cdr3_nt: TGTGCCACCAGCAGAGGGGGCTACACTGAAGCTTTCTTT
j_call: TRBJ2-1; clone_size: NA; cdr3_length: 17; d_call: TRBD2; v_call: TRBV5-1; cdr3_aa: CASSAIAGGYSYNEQFF; cdr3_nt: TGCGCCAGCAGCGCAATAGCGGGGGGCTACTCCTACAATGAGCAGTTCTTC
j_call: TRBJ1-1; clone_size: NA; cdr3_length: 13; d_call: NA; v_call: TRBV19; cdr3_aa: CATEPGTQTEAFF; cdr3_nt: TGTGCCACCGAGCCAGGGACACAAACTGAAGCTTTCTTT
j_call: TRBJ2-3; clone_size: NA; cdr3_length: 15; d_call: TRBD2; v_call: TRBV25-1; cdr3_aa: CASSGSGGAGDTQYF; cdr3_nt: TGTGCCAGCAGTGGAAGCGGGGGGGCCGGTGATACGCAGTATTTT
j_call: TRBJ2-7; clone_size: NA; cdr3_length: 14; d_call: TRBD1; v_call: TRBV2; cdr3_aa: CASNTGTGVYEQYF; cdr3_nt: TGTGCCAGCAATACCGGGACAGGGGTCTACGAGCAGTACTTC
j_call: TRBJ2-2; clone_size: few; cdr3_length: 15; d_call: NA; v_call: TRBV5-4; cdr3_aa: CASSLGSRYTGELFF; cdr3_nt: TGTGCCAGCAGCTTGGGATCTCGGTATACCGGGGAGCTGTTTTTT
j_call: TRBJ1-2; clone_size: NA; cdr3_length: 13; d_call: NA; v_call: TRBV2; cdr3_aa: CASTDKGNYGYTF; cdr3_nt: TGTGCCAGCACGGATAAGGGGAACTATGGCTACACCTTC
j_call: TRBJ1-1; clone_size: NA; cdr3_length: 14; d_call: NA; v_call: TRBV21-1; cdr3_aa: CASSNRGASTEAFF; cdr3_nt: TGTGCCAGCAGCAATCGGGGGGCCAGCACTGAAGCTTTCTTT
j_call: TRBJ1-1; clone_size: NA; cdr3_length: 15; d_call: NA; v_call: TRBV2; cdr3_aa: CASSDRGSWNTEAFF; cdr3_nt: TGTGCCAGCAGTGATAGGGGGTCATGGAACACTGAAGCTTTCTTT
j_call: TRBJ2-7; clone_size: NA; cdr3_length: 16; d_call: TRBD2; v_call: TRBV5-4; cdr3_aa: CASSPPGLAGEYEQYF; cdr3_nt: TGTGCCAGCAGCCCGCCGGGACTAGCGGGAGAGTACGAGCAGTACTTC
j_call: TRBJ2-1; clone_size: NA; cdr3_length: 16; d_call: NA; v_call: TRBV14; cdr3_aa: CASSRLLSGSYNEQFF; cdr3_nt: TGTGCCAGCAGCCGGCTCCTAAGCGGATCCTACAATGAGCAGTTCTTC
j_call: TRBJ2-1; clone_size: NA; cdr3_length: 13; d_call: NA; v_call: TRBV7-3; cdr3_aa: CASSFSGNYEQFF; cdr3_nt: TGTGCCAGCAGCTTTTCAGGGAACTATGAGCAGTTCTTC
j_call: TRBJ1-2; clone_size: NA; cdr3_length: 14; d_call: TRBD1; v_call: TRBV7-2; cdr3_aa: CASSLGTEHYGYTF; cdr3_nt: TGTGCCAGCAGCTTGGGGACAGAGCACTATGGCTACACCTTC
j_call: TRBJ1-2; clone_size: NA; cdr3_length: 17; d_call: NA; v_call: TRBV6-1; cdr3_aa: CASSEPRGGATNYGYTF; cdr3_nt: TGTGCCAGCAGTGAACCGAGGGGGGGGGCAACTAACTATGGCTACACCTTC
j_call: TRBJ1-4; clone_size: NA; cdr3_length: 13; d_call: NA; v_call: TRBV27; cdr3_aa: CASSLSGDEKLFF; cdr3_nt: TGTGCCAGCAGTTTATCAGGGGATGAAAAACTGTTTTTT
j_call: TRBJ1-1; clone_size: NA; cdr3_length: 12; d_call: TRBD1; v_call: TRBV6-4; cdr3_aa: CASSDWTGTAFF; cdr3_nt: TGTGCCAGCAGTGACTGGACAGGAACAGCTTTCTTT
j_call: TRBJ2-1; clone_size: NA; cdr3_length: 15; d_call: TRBD2; v_call: TRBV18; cdr3_aa: CASSQTSGGYNEQFF; cdr3_nt: TGTGCCAGCTCACAAACTAGCGGAGGCTACAATGAGCAGTTCTTC
j_call: TRBJ1-2; clone_size: NA; cdr3_length: 15; d_call: NA; v_call: TRBV10-3; cdr3_aa: CAISEGEMKGWGYTF; cdr3_nt: TGTGCCATCAGTGAAGGGGAAATGAAGGGGTGGGGCTACACCTTC
j_call: TRBJ2-3; clone_size: NA; cdr3_length: 14; d_call: NA; v_call: TRBV4-1; cdr3_aa: CASSVNRGADTQYF; cdr3_nt: TGCGCCAGCAGCGTGAATCGGGGTGCAGATACGCAGTATTTT
j_call: TRBJ2-7; clone_size: NA; cdr3_length: 18; d_call: NA; v_call: TRBV21-1; cdr3_aa: CASSKEGLDPKSSYEQYF; cdr3_nt: TGTGCCAGCAGCAAAGAAGGACTAGACCCTAAGAGCTCCTACGAGCAGTACTTC
j_call: TRBJ2-7; clone_size: NA; cdr3_length: 12; d_call: TRBD1; v_call: TRBV7-6; cdr3_aa: CASSRQGGEQYF; cdr3_nt: TGTGCCAGCAGCAGACAGGGGGGCGAGCAGTACTTC
j_call: TRBJ1-5; clone_size: NA; cdr3_length: 14; d_call: NA; v_call: TRBV28; cdr3_aa: CASSFEGSGWPQHF; cdr3_nt: TGTGCCAGCAGTTTTGAAGGGAGTGGTTGGCCCCAGCATTTT
j_call: TRBJ2-3; clone_size: NA; cdr3_length: 15; d_call: TRBD2; v_call: TRBV29-1; cdr3_aa: CSVEDGTSGIDTQYF; cdr3_nt: TGCAGCGTTGAAGATGGGACTAGCGGGATTGATACGCAGTATTTT
j_call: TRBJ2-7; clone_size: NA; cdr3_length: 14; d_call: TRBD2; v_call: TRBV27; cdr3_aa: CASRGGRAAYEQYF; cdr3_nt: TGTGCCAGCAGGGGCGGGAGGGCGGCCTACGAGCAGTACTTC
j_call: TRBJ1-3; clone_size: few; cdr3_length: 16; d_call: TRBD1; v_call: TRBV4-3; cdr3_aa: CASSQGRTGSLNTIYF; cdr3_nt: TGCGCCAGCAGCCAAGGCAGGACAGGGAGTTTAAACACCATATATTTT
j_call: TRBJ2-7; clone_size: NA; cdr3_length: 14; d_call: TRBD1; v_call: TRBV27; cdr3_aa: CASRRTGFSYEQYF; cdr3_nt: TGTGCCAGCAGACGGACAGGTTTCTCCTACGAGCAGTACTTC
j_call: TRBJ2-7; clone_size: few; cdr3_length: 14; d_call: NA; v_call: TRBV5-4; cdr3_aa: CASSLEPGAYEQYF; cdr3_nt: TGTGCCAGCAGCTTGGAACCGGGTGCATACGAGCAGTACTTC
j_call: TRBJ2-3; clone_size: NA; cdr3_length: 13; d_call: NA; v_call: TRBV5-8; cdr3_aa: CASSLAGADTQYF; cdr3_nt: TGTGCCAGCAGCTTAGCCGGGGCAGATACGCAGTATTTT
j_call: TRBJ2-7; clone_size: NA; cdr3_length: 17; d_call: NA; v_call: TRBV9; cdr3_aa: CASSVGVGGTGEYEQYF; cdr3_nt: TGTGCCAGCAGCGTAGGGGTAGGAGGGACGGGGGAGTACGAGCAGTACTTC
j_call: TRBJ2-1; clone_size: NA; cdr3_length: 13; d_call: TRBD2; v_call: TRBV2; cdr3_aa: CASSPRTSGEQFF; cdr3_nt: TGTGCCAGCAGTCCACGGACTAGCGGTGAGCAGTTCTTC
j_call: TRBJ2-5; clone_size: NA; cdr3_length: 11; d_call: NA; v_call: TRBV7-9; cdr3_aa: CASSLARSWYF; cdr3_nt: TGTGCCAGCAGCTTAGCGCGTAGCTGGTACTTC